This record concerns one T cell receptor beta chain sequence. cDNA prepared by RNA extraction and subsequent reverse transcription served as the template for sequencing. TCRdb's table, derived via immunoSEQ multiplex PCR, lists solely in-frame clones and lacks some. The sample lists fewer than 40,000 clones; 62% were seen once. This entry comes from a study of CD8+ T cells in alopecia areata. V gave up 4 bases and J gave up 5 bases; unmatched junction bases: 9. This CDR3 comprises 15 residues. The germline V gene encodes CDR1 LNHDA and CDR2 SQIVND (reference sequence). The chain has TRBV19 and TRBJ2-7; 9 bases fit TRBD1. Input material: NKG2D-high CD8+ T cells sorted from blood. This receptor was identified in a human donor with alopecia areata. CDR3 sequence reads: CASSNPGTGYHEQYF. CDR3 DNA sequence: TGTGCCAGTAGTAATCCGGGGACAGGGTACCACGAGCAGTACTTC.